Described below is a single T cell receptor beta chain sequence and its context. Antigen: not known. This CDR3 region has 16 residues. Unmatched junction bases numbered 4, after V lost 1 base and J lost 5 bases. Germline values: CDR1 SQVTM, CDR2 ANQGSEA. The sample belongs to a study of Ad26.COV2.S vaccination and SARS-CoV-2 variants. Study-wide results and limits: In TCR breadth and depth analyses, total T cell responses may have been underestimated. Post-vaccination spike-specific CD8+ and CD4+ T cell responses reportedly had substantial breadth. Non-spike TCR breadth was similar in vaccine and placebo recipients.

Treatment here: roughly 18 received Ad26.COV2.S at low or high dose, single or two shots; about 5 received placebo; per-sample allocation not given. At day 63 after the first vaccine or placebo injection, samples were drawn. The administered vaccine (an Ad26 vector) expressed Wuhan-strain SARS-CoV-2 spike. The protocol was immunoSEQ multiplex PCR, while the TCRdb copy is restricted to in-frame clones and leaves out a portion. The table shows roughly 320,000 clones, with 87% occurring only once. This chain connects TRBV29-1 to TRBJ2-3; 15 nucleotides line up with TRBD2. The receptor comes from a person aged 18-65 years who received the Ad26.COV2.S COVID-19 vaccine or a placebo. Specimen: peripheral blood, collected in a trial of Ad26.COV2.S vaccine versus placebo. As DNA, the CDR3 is TGCAGCGTTGAAGGTGGGACTAGCGGGGGGTTAGATACGCAGTATTTT. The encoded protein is CSVEGGTSGGLDTQYF.